The sequence of this T cell receptor (beta chain) was determined in a study of spatial heterogeneity in lung cancer. This clonotype was counted at least ten times. Time point denoted: sample taken at primary tumor resection. One entry per CDR3 protein, called by TCRdb with MiXCR from the 5' RACE reads. The sample has about 25,000 distinct CDR3 sequences; about 7% are singletons. The specimen comprised PBMCs, sampled at surgery. This clonotype was obtained from a male donor with early-stage non-small cell lung cancer.

CDR3 residues: CASSLQVPGGGNTIYF. Written as DNA, the CDR3 is TGTGCCAGCAGTTTACAGGTCCCCGGGGGTGGAAACACCATATATTTT. The chain is built from TRBV28 and TRBJ1-3; tentative D call: TRBD1 (5 bases). The CDR3 has 16 amino acids. Germline lookup yields CDR1 MDHEN and CDR2 SYDVKM. V lost 2 bases and J 3 bases, leaving 14 bases between the germline ends.